The clone carrying this TCR beta chain was counted only a few times. The antigen is undetermined. V shed 5 bases and J 5 bases; nucleotides not matched to a gene: 13. CDR1 and CDR2 from the germline V gene are SGDLS and YYNGEE. This CDR3 is built from 16 residues. This sample is part of a study of blood T cells in healthy people across ages. Study-wide context: Per every two T cells, about one barcoded beta molecule was captured by template switching. Findings and limits, study-wide: Calculation of diversity from one million T cells yielded estimates considered to be underestimates. The study found more naive CD4+ cells and higher diversity in long-lived than aged donors.

A J-beta primer mix and a sample-barcoded 5' primer were used in a second PCR of about 6 to 12 cycles. Each CDR3 protein is one row after TCRdb ran MiXCR on the 5' RACE reads. The table lists roughly 900,000 distinct CDR3 sequences, around 48% of them singletons. This sequence joins TRBV9 and TRBJ2-5, with TRBD1 identical over 9 bases. The origin of this receptor is a man aged 25-45 years in good health. The sample taken for sequencing was blood. The CDR3 loop reads CASSVSTGQGVETQYF. The CDR3 nucleotides read TGTGCCAGCAGTGTCTCCACGGGACAGGGAGTGGAGACCCAGTACTTC.